Listed below are T cell receptor beta chains from one sample, sequenced in a study of blood T cell repertoires in COVID-19. Assay: immunoSEQ multiplex PCR; the TCRdb copy retains only in-frame clones and omits some. This table has 300,000 or so clones, 86% appearing once. Material for sequencing was peripheral blood. Source of these receptors: a woman in her forties or fifties with acute or convalescent COVID-19. Both conserved end residues are part of each CDR3. D genes are given only for firm matches. Expanded clones are given a class, and other clones once, few, many or no size at all.

. . TRBJ1-4 TRBV9 CASSVAMGQGNEKLFF TGTGCCAGCAGCGTAGCGATGGGGCAGGGGAATGAAAAACTGTTTTTT
. TRBD1 TRBJ2-5 TRBV7-8 CASSSTPGQGARETQYF TGTGCCAGCAGCTCGACACCGGGACAGGGGGCGCGAGAGACCCAGTACTTC
. . TRBJ2-3 TRBV5-1 CASSLIVGGGPSTDTQYF TGCGCCAGCAGCTTGATTGTTGGGGGCGGCCCCAGCACAGATACGCAGTATTTT
. TRBD2 TRBJ2-1 TRBV9 CASSLSGSSYNEQFF TGTGCCAGCAGCTTAAGCGGGAGTTCCTACAATGAGCAGTTCTTC
. TRBD1 TRBJ1-2 TRBV28 CASRGRGLYGYTF TGTGCCAGCAGGGGCAGGGGGCTTTATGGCTACACCTTC
. TRBD2 TRBJ2-3 TRBV29-1 CSVEDSGRRTDTQYF TGCAGCGTTGAAGATAGCGGGAGGCGCACAGATACGCAGTATTTT
. . TRBJ1-2 TRBV28 CASTSPLEGVRIYGYTF TGTGCCAGCACCTCCCCTTTGGAAGGGGTCAGGATCTATGGCTACACCTTC
. TRBD1 TRBJ1-6 TRBV10-3 CAARQGAIENSPLHF TGTGCCGCTAGACAGGGGGCGATTGAAAATTCACCCCTCCACTTT
. TRBD1 TRBJ1-2 TRBV11-2 CASRTGTGELFGYTF TGTGCCAGCAGAACGGGGACAGGGGAGTTGTTTGGCTACACCTTC
many . TRBJ2-1 TRBV4-1 CASSHPLAGEQFF TGCGCCAGCAGCCATCCTCTAGCTGGCGAGCAGTTCTTC
. . TRBJ1-2 TRBV7-2 CASSLVQGPGYGYTF TGTGCCAGCAGCTTAGTACAGGGCCCCGGCTATGGCTACACCTTC
few TRBD1 TRBJ1-5 TRBV19 CASSRTGLVQPQHF TGTGCCAGTAGCAGGACAGGGCTGGTGCAGCCCCAGCATTTT
. TRBD2 TRBJ2-5 TRBV7-3 CASSRDGRETQYF TGTGCCAGCAGCCGTGACGGGAGGGAGACCCAGTACTTC
once TRBD2 TRBJ2-1 TRBV6-1 CASSEGGVVSGRVNEQFF TGTGCCAGCAGTGAAGGCGGAGTAGTTAGCGGGAGGGTCAATGAGCAGTTCTTC
. . TRBJ1-6 TRBV19 CASSIIPGQTSNSPLHF TGTGCCAGTAGTATAATTCCGGGTCAAACTTCTAATTCACCCCTCCACTTT
once . TRBJ1-2 TRBV28 CASSLFNYGYTF TGTGCCAGCAGTCTCTTTAACTATGGCTACACCTTC
few . TRBJ2-5 TRBV5-4 CASSYQGIQETQYF TGTGCCAGCAGTTACCAGGGGATCCAAGAGACCCAGTACTTC
. . TRBJ2-2 TRBV7-7 CASSFDFTGELFF TGTGCTAGCAGCTTTGACTTCACCGGGGAGCTGTTTTTT
. . TRBJ1-1 TRBV28 CASRTTGNTEAFF TGTGCCAGCAGAACCACAGGGAACACTGAAGCTTTCTTT
. . TRBJ2-7 TRBV5-1 CASKLQGFHEQYF TGCGCCAGCAAGTTACAGGGTTTCCACGAGCAGTACTTC
. . TRBJ2-1 TRBV5-5 CASSGALKNEQFF TGTGCCAGCAGCGGGGCCCTGAAGAATGAGCAGTTCTTC
. TRBD2 TRBJ2-3 TRBV9 CASSTSGTSADTQYF TGTGCCAGCAGCACCTCCGGGACTAGCGCAGATACGCAGTATTTT
. TRBD1 TRBJ2-7 TRBV20-1 CSPDRGLEQYF TGCAGCCCCGACAGGGGACTCGAGCAGTACTTC
few . TRBJ1-1 TRBV11-1 CASNSRKGLTEAFF TGTGCCAGCAACTCGAGGAAGGGGCTAACTGAAGCTTTCTTT
. TRBD1 TRBJ1-4 TRBV5-4 CASRAGGVVGEKLFF TGTGCCAGCAGGGCAGGGGGCGTAGTCGGTGAAAAACTGTTTTTT
. TRBD2 TRBJ2-4 TRBV3-1/TRBV3-2 CASSQEGWGRGIQYF TGTGCCAGCAGCCAAGAGGGTTGGGGGAGGGGCATTCAGTACTTC
. . TRBJ2-1 TRBV9 CASSASPGGRASNEQFF TGTGCCAGCAGCGCCTCCCCCGGGGGGCGGGCGTCCAATGAGCAGTTCTTC
. . TRBJ1-1 TRBV18 CASSRSGNWNTEAFF TGTGCCAGCTCACGATCAGGGAATTGGAACACTGAAGCTTTCTTT
. . TRBJ2-3 TRBV24-1 CATSDQREGTDTQYF TGTGCCACCAGTGATCAGAGGGAAGGCACAGATACGCAGTATTTT
once . TRBJ2-7 TRBV18 CASSPPSRGSYEQYF TGTGCCAGCTCACCACCGAGCAGGGGTTCCTACGAGCAGTACTTC
. . TRBJ2-7 TRBV4-1 CASSHPAREGYEQYF TGCGCCAGCAGCCACCCGGCCAGGGAAGGCTACGAGCAGTACTTC
. TRBD2 TRBJ2-3 TRBV10-3 CAISGLAGGPGDTQYF TGTGCCATCAGTGGACTAGCGGGAGGTCCCGGGGATACGCAGTATTTT
. TRBD1 TRBJ2-7 TRBV10-3 CAISEKRQGLREQYF TGTGCCATCAGTGAGAAGAGACAGGGTCTAAGGGAGCAGTACTTC
. TRBD1 TRBJ1-3 TRBV7-2 CASSTGQGEWSGNTIYF TGTGCCAGCAGCACGGGACAGGGGGAATGGTCTGGAAACACCATATATTTT
few . TRBJ1-5 TRBV28 CASSTQRLLQHF TGTGCCAGCAGCACCCAGCGACTTCTCCAGCATTTT
. . TRBJ2-6 TRBV6-4 CASSEDGSYYSGANVLTF TGTGCCAGCAGTGAGGACGGGAGCTACTACTCTGGGGCCAACGTCCTGACTTTC
. . TRBJ2-3 TRBV5-1 CASSRRQEGDTQYF TGCGCCAGCAGCCGGCGCCAGGAGGGAGATACGCAGTATTTT
. . TRBJ1-2 TRBV19 CASSISGTTPFDGYTF TGTGCCAGTAGTATCTCCGGGACTACCCCTTTCGATGGCTACACCTTC
. . TRBJ1-4 TRBV4-1 CASSQEGGIATNEKLFF TGCGCCAGCAGCCAAGAAGGAGGAATCGCAACTAATGAAAAACTGTTTTTT
. . TRBJ2-2 TRBV24-1 CATSETDRTGELFF TGTGCCACCAGTGAGACTGACAGGACCGGGGAGCTGTTTTTT
. . TRBJ2-7 TRBV24-1 CATSGPRGESSYEQYF TGTGCCACCAGTGGCCCCAGGGGGGAGTCATCCTACGAGCAGTACTTC